This T cell receptor (beta chain) was captured by sequencing in a study of T cells in women clearing cervical HPV infection. Points from the study as a whole: TRBV6-7 abundance was lower in cases than controls (around 0.11% versus 0.15%).

V shed 0 bases and J shed 1 base, with 5 bases lying between them. The CDR3 is 13 amino acids. Looked up from germline, CDR1 is SGHRS and CDR2 is YFSETQ. The protocol was immunoSEQ multiplex PCR, while the TCRdb copy is restricted to in-frame clones and leaves out a portion. Recorded for this sample: some 33,000 clones. Concerning this clone: The antigen remains undetermined. Sequencing ends 3 residues short of the CDR3 end; the germline J gene provides the rest.

The sequence was collected from a woman aged 18-70 years with a cervical HPV16 infection that either progressed to CIN3+ or cleared (not recorded which). This chain uses TRBV5-1 with TRBJ2-7, with TRBD1 as a possible D gene (5 bases). The sample taken for sequencing was blood buffy coat. The CDR3 here is CASSLAGSYEQYF. The sequenced CDR3 bases are TGCGCCAGCAGCTTGGCAGGGTCCTACGAG.